This TCR beta chain came from a study of cytomegalovirus exposure and HLA in healthy donors. The CDR3 sequence is 13 residues long. Trimming left V 6 bases short and J 2 bases short, with 9 bases between. In germline, CDR1 is MNHEY, CDR2 SMNVEV (reference sequence). TCRdb's table, derived via immunoSEQ multiplex PCR, lists solely in-frame clones and lacks some. Of hundreds of thousands of clones in the sample, over 80% were seen once. The donors were members of the validation cohort, which comprised approximately 120 subjects and was separate from the first cohort of 666 subjects. Remarks on this clone: Its specificity is unknown.

Study outcomes and limitations: The listing of 160 or so TCR beta chains classed them as cytomegalovirus-associated. The authors confirmed in vitro that a few CMV-associated chains were specific for CMV antigens.

The V and J genes are TRBV27 and TRBJ2-3; D is unresolved. The sequenced sample consisted of PBMCs. The sequence came from a woman aged 25 to 45 in good health and CMV-seropositive. Here the CDR3 reads CASRKRVTDTQYF. CDR3 in DNA: TGTGCCAGCAGGAAACGCGTCACAGATACGCAGTATTTT.